These 10 T cell receptor beta chains were all obtained from the same sample, sequenced in a study of cytomegalovirus exposure and HLA in healthy donors. The PCR employed 60 Vbeta primers together with 13 Jbeta primers. The assay was immunoSEQ multiplex PCR, and TCRdb's table has in-frame clones only and misses some. The sample lists roughly 220,000 clones; around 80% were seen once. Input material: PBMCs. The receptors shown here come from a man aged 45 to 65 in good health and CMV-seronegative.

The chain joins TRBV2 to TRBJ2-7; D perhaps matches TRBD2 (5 bases). The CDR3 spans 13 residues. Germline assignment: CDR1 SNHLY and CDR2 FYNNEI. V was cut by 4 bases and J by 2 bases, with 9 bases left in between. This chain's CDR3 is CASSVDGTYEQYF. CDR3 nucleotides: TGTGCCAGCAGTGTCGACGGGACCTACGAGCAGTACTTC.

The chain employs TRBV7-3 and TRBJ1-1; TRBD1 might be the D (6 bases). Trimming took off 5 bases at V and 5 bases at J, with 12 bases between the two ends. From germline, CDR1 is SGHTA and CDR2 FQGTGA. The CDR3 is 13 residues long. DNA for the CDR3: TGTGCCAGCAGCCCACAGGGTGGGACTGAAGCTTTCTTT. Protein product: CASSPQGGTEAFF.

On this clone: Other DNA sequences in this sample translate to the same CDR3. V gene TRBV27 combines with J gene TRBJ2-7, with D unclear. V lost 2 bases to trimming and J lost 3 bases, with 5 bases between them. CDR1 is MNHEY and CDR2 is SMNVEV in the germline V gene (reference sequence). The CDR3 length is 12 residues. The DNA for the CDR3 is TGTGCCAGCAGTTTAGGCGGCTACGAGCAGTACTTC. Its protein is CASSLGGYEQYF.

The chain has TRBV19 and TRBJ1-5, with no clear D. Looked up from germline, CDR1 is LNHDA and CDR2 is SQIVND (reference sequence). CDR3 length: 13 amino acids. Deletions cut 7 bases from V and 9 bases from J, with 16 bases between. CDR3 nucleotide sequence: TGTGCCAGTACCCCTGGGAGTGGCCGGCCCCAGCATTTT. Translating it yields CASTPGSGRPQHF. Drawing the rest from reference TRBV19 and TRBJ1-5, the complete variable domain is DGGITQSPKYLFRKEGQNVTLSCEQNLNHDAMYWYRQDPGQGLRLIYYSQIVNDFQKGDIAEGYSVSREKKESFPLTVTSAQKNPTAFYLCASTPGSGRPQHFGDGTRLSIL.

This clone was detected only a few times. The chain employs TRBV29-1 and TRBJ2-1, with 9 bases identical to TRBD2. Germline assignment: CDR1 SQVTM and CDR2 ANQGSEA. V lost 0 bases to trimming and J lost 10 bases; unmatched junction nucleotides: 13. The CDR3 is 16 residues long. CDR3 region: CSVEDGAGGPMGEQFF. The CDR3 DNA sequence: TGCAGCGTTGAAGATGGGGCGGGAGGGCCTATGGGCGAGCAGTTCTTC.

The rearrangement joins TRBV10-3 to TRBJ2-3, with D unresolved. The germline V gene has CDR1 ENHRY and CDR2 SYGVKD. Trimming stripped 3 bases from V and 2 bases from J, with 9 bases between. The length of the CDR3 is 14 residues. CDR3 residues: CAISDNSHTDTQYF. The CDR3 DNA is TGTGCCATCAGTGATAACAGCCACACAGATACGCAGTATTTT.

The chain joins TRBV6-1 to TRBJ1-1; D unresolved. The germline CDR1 and CDR2 sequences are MNHNS and SASEGT. The V and J ends lost 1 base and 1 base respectively, with 10 bases between them. The CDR3 has 15 residues. As DNA, the CDR3 is TGTGCCAGCAGTGAAGGAGGAGGATGGAACACTGAAGCTTTCTTT. It encodes CASSEGGGWNTEAFF.

A few counts support this clone. The chain couples TRBV6-5 to TRBJ1-2, with D tentatively TRBD1 (5 bases). The CDR3 covers 14 residues. Germline CDR1 is MNHEY and CDR2 is SVGAGI. V was shortened by 0 bases and J by 6 bases, with 11 bases between the two germline ends. CDR3 region: CASSYSGRVHGYTF. CDR3 coding DNA: TGTGCCAGCAGTTACTCAGGCAGGGTCCATGGCTACACCTTC.

This clone showed up just a few times. The CDR3 nucleotides read TGTGCCAGCAGCCCACGGAGGGTCGGCCAGCCCCAGCATTTT. Residues: CASSPRRVGQPQHF. V and J are TRBV28 and TRBJ1-5; D not certain. The V gene lost 6 bases and the J gene lost 7 bases, with 16 bases spanning the gap. CDR1 and CDR2 (germline): MDHEN, SYDVKM. CDR3 length equals 14 residues.

The V and J genes are TRBV28 and TRBJ1-5; 8 nucleotides match TRBD1. Germline V gives CDR1 MDHEN, CDR2 SYDVKM. The V and J ends lost 4 bases and 7 bases, in that order; junction bases with no gene match: 9. The CDR3 covers 15 residues. CDR3 sequence: CASSSRTGWGQPQHF. DNA for the CDR3: TGTGCCAGCAGTTCGCGGACAGGGTGGGGCCAGCCCCAGCATTTT.